The subject of this entry is one T cell receptor (beta chain). Its antigen is still unknown. The protocol was immunoSEQ multiplex PCR, while the TCRdb copy is restricted to in-frame clones and leaves out a portion. The sample shows more than 85,000 clones, just over 90% of them seen only once. The data derive from a study of graft-versus-host responses after intestinal transplantation. Study summary: Recipients had multivisceral, liver-intestinal, or isolated intestinal transplants. Anti-thymocyte globulin served as induction for all recipients, who then took tacrolimus and steroids for approximately three years. Study-level points and caveats: GvH clones detected in recipient marrow included some appearing first in ileum or blood. Individuals who had graft-donor T cell macrochimerism had allografts that showed high graft-versus-host to host-versus-graft clonal ratios.

CDR3 length: 13 residues. Germline V gene lookup returns CDR1 SGDLS and CDR2 YYNGEE. V dropped 3 bases and J dropped 9; count of bases not matched to a gene: 5. The chain employs TRBV9 and TRBJ2-4, with TRBD1 matching over 8 bases. This TCR came from a human donor who received an intestinal transplant. The starting material was unstimulated CD8+ T cells sorted from spleen or lymph node cells, obtained before intestinal transplant. CDR3 loop: CASSAGQGGIQYF. The CDR3 DNA is TGTGCCAGCAGCGCAGGACAGGGAGGCATTCAGTACTTC. Full variable domain (missing parts from reference TRBV9 and TRBJ2-4): DSGVTQTPKHLITATGQRVTLRCSPRSGDLSVYWYQQSLDQGLQFLIQYYNGEERAKGNILERFSAQQFPDLHSELNLSSLELGDSALYFCASSAGQGGIQYFGAGTRLSVL.